This is a list of T cell receptor beta chains from one sample in a study of T cell responses to AZD1222 COVID-19 vaccine. The protocol was immunoSEQ multiplex PCR, while the TCRdb copy is restricted to in-frame clones and leaves out a portion. In the table there are roughly 180,000 clones, about 86% of which are singletons. Material: peripheral blood, obtained on day 0 of AZD1222 vaccination. The origin of the receptors is an adult in good health. The CDR3 runs from the conserved cysteine through the conserved F or W. Fields, in order: clone size, V gene, J gene, D gene, CDR3 DNA, CDR3 protein. The D gene is left open where the match is weak. Rows give clone size only sometimes, using once, few, many, or a class for an expanded clone.

clone size: .
V gene: TRBV6-5
J gene: TRBJ2-7
D gene: TRBD1
CDR3 DNA: TGTGCCAGCAAAGAAATGACAGGGACCTACGAGCAGTACTTC
CDR3 protein: CASKEMTGTYEQYF

clone size: once
V gene: TRBV9
J gene: TRBJ2-7
D gene: TRBD2
CDR3 DNA: TGTGCCAGCAGCGTAGCAGCGACTAGCAGCAACTACGAGCAGTACTTC
CDR3 protein: CASSVAATSSNYEQYF

clone size: .
V gene: TRBV7-8
J gene: TRBJ2-5
D gene: .
CDR3 DNA: TGTGCCAGCAGCCGGCTCCGGCGGGGGACCCAGTACTTC
CDR3 protein: CASSRLRRGTQYF

clone size: .
V gene: TRBV24-1
J gene: TRBJ2-2
D gene: TRBD1
CDR3 DNA: TGTGCCACCAGTGACGGACAGGGCTCTCCGGGCCCCGGGGAGCTGTTTTTT
CDR3 protein: CATSDGQGSPGPGELFF

clone size: .
V gene: TRBV9
J gene: TRBJ2-1
D gene: TRBD1
CDR3 DNA: TGTGCCAGCAGCGTAGTGCAGGGGGCCTACAATGAGCAGTTCTTC
CDR3 protein: CASSVVQGAYNEQFF

clone size: few
V gene: TRBV6-5
J gene: TRBJ1-5
D gene: .
CDR3 DNA: TGTGCCAGCAGTCCTCCGGATCAGCCCCAGCATTTT
CDR3 protein: CASSPPDQPQHF

clone size: .
V gene: TRBV2
J gene: TRBJ1-6
D gene: TRBD1
CDR3 DNA: TGTGCCAGCCATAGGGACAGCGGATCCTATAATTCACCCCTCCACTTT
CDR3 protein: CASHRDSGSYNSPLHF

clone size: .
V gene: TRBV5-4
J gene: TRBJ2-6
D gene: .
CDR3 DNA: TGTGCCAGCAGCTTGGCCGCGGCAGGGTCCAACTCTGGGGCCAACGTCCTGACTTTC
CDR3 protein: CASSLAAAGSNSGANVLTF

clone size: .
V gene: TRBV24-1
J gene: TRBJ1-2
D gene: .
CDR3 DNA: TGTGCCACCAGTGAGGGGGGGACCGCCGTCCATGGCTACACCTTC
CDR3 protein: CATSEGGTAVHGYTF

clone size: .
V gene: TRBV11-1
J gene: TRBJ2-7
D gene: .
CDR3 DNA: TGTGCCAGCAGCTTAGGGAGCAGCCCCTACGAGCAGTACTTC
CDR3 protein: CASSLGSSPYEQYF

clone size: .
V gene: TRBV3-1/TRBV3-2
J gene: TRBJ2-1
D gene: .
CDR3 DNA: TGTGCCAGCAGCCCCCGCAGGGACCATGAGCAGTTCTTC
CDR3 protein: CASSPRRDHEQFF

clone size: few
V gene: TRBV28
J gene: TRBJ1-2
D gene: .
CDR3 DNA: TGTGCCAGCAGTTTAATGTCGACTAACAATGGGCGTAACTATGGCTACACCTTC
CDR3 protein: CASSLMSTNNGRNYGYTF

clone size: .
V gene: TRBV7-8
J gene: TRBJ1-1
D gene: .
CDR3 DNA: TGTGCCAGCAGCCCGTACTCCAGGGATGGGGCTTTCTTT
CDR3 protein: CASSPYSRDGAFF

clone size: .
V gene: TRBV7-9
J gene: TRBJ2-1
D gene: TRBD2
CDR3 DNA: TGTGCCAGCAGCTTAGTTAGCGGGATTAGCGATGAGCAGTTCTTC
CDR3 protein: CASSLVSGISDEQFF

clone size: .
V gene: TRBV7-6
J gene: TRBJ2-7
D gene: .
CDR3 DNA: TGTGCCAGCAGCTCCGACTTGGGGGCCGAGCAGTACTTC
CDR3 protein: CASSSDLGAEQYF

clone size: .
V gene: TRBV14
J gene: TRBJ2-1
D gene: TRBD2
CDR3 DNA: TGTGCCAGCAGCCAAGGAAATAGCGGGCAATACAATGAGCAGTTCTTC
CDR3 protein: CASSQGNSGQYNEQFF

clone size: .
V gene: TRBV5-4
J gene: TRBJ1-4
D gene: TRBD1
CDR3 DNA: TGTGCCAGCAGCTTAGGGGGCTCCACTAATGAAAAACTGTTTTTT
CDR3 protein: CASSLGGSTNEKLFF

clone size: .
V gene: TRBV7-3
J gene: TRBJ1-3
D gene: .
CDR3 DNA: TGTGCCAGCAGCTTCCAGCCCGGGGGTGGAAACACCATATATTTT
CDR3 protein: CASSFQPGGGNTIYF

clone size: .
V gene: TRBV6-1
J gene: TRBJ1-6
D gene: .
CDR3 DNA: TGTGCCGCAGAGGGTTCGGGTCTTTATAATTCACCCCTCCACTTT
CDR3 protein: CAAEGSGLYNSPLHF

clone size: .
V gene: TRBV7-2
J gene: TRBJ2-2
D gene: .
CDR3 DNA: TGTGCCAGCAGCGTCAGGGGGACTTTACTGAACACCGGGGAGCTGTTTTTT
CDR3 protein: CASSVRGTLLNTGELFF

clone size: .
V gene: TRBV10-1
J gene: TRBJ2-1
D gene: .
CDR3 DNA: TGCGCCAGCAGTGGCGAAGGGGGGGGATGGAATGAGCAGTTCTTC
CDR3 protein: CASSGEGGGWNEQFF

clone size: .
V gene: TRBV9
J gene: TRBJ1-4
D gene: TRBD1
CDR3 DNA: TGTGCCAGCAGCCTTACAGGGGGTGGAAAACTGTTTTTT
CDR3 protein: CASSLTGGGKLFF

clone size: .
V gene: TRBV12-3/TRBV12-4
J gene: TRBJ1-1
D gene: .
CDR3 DNA: TGTGCCAGCCTCCGAGGGGCAAACACTGAAGCTTTCTTT
CDR3 protein: CASLRGANTEAFF

clone size: .
V gene: TRBV5-1
J gene: TRBJ2-5
D gene: .
CDR3 DNA: TGCGCCAGCAGCACTGGGGGCGGATTCGGGACACCCCTTAGGGCCCAGTACTTC
CDR3 protein: CASSTGGGFGTPLRAQYF

clone size: once
V gene: TRBV14
J gene: TRBJ2-3
D gene: TRBD2
CDR3 DNA: TGTGCCAGCAGCCCAGGACTAGTTATAGATACGCAGTATTTT
CDR3 protein: CASSPGLVIDTQYF

clone size: .
V gene: TRBV2
J gene: TRBJ1-5
D gene: .
CDR3 DNA: TGTGCCAGCAGTGAAGATGGGGGTTGGCAGCCCCAGCATTTT
CDR3 protein: CASSEDGGWQPQHF

clone size: .
V gene: TRBV10-3
J gene: TRBJ1-3
D gene: .
CDR3 DNA: TGTGCCATCAGTGAGTCGTGGCAGAGCCTCTCTGGAAACACCATATATTTT
CDR3 protein: CAISESWQSLSGNTIYF

clone size: .
V gene: TRBV30
J gene: TRBJ1-6
D gene: TRBD1
CDR3 DNA: TGTGCCTGGTACCCGGGACAGGGGGCCTCACCCCTCCACTTT
CDR3 protein: CAWYPGQGASPLHF

clone size: .
V gene: TRBV9
J gene: TRBJ1-6
D gene: TRBD1
CDR3 DNA: TGTGCCAGCAGCTTCCAACAGGGGGCGCGCGGTAATTCACCCCTCCACTTT
CDR3 protein: CASSFQQGARGNSPLHF

clone size: once
V gene: TRBV28
J gene: TRBJ1-1
D gene: TRBD1
CDR3 DNA: TGTGCCAGCAGTTTATTGGGACAGGGTAACACTGAAGCTTTCTTT
CDR3 protein: CASSLLGQGNTEAFF